This T cell receptor beta chain was captured in a study of OX40 agonist ivuxolimab in advanced cancers. Study in general: The patients got ivuxolimab, which is an agonistic anti-OX40 (CD134) antibody. Patients enrolled in dose escalation were diagnosed with hepatocellular carcinoma, melanoma, renal cell or head and neck cancer.

Clones were read by immunoSEQ multiplex PCR, and TCRdb kept only the in-frame ones, dropping some. The data show about 70,000 clones, with 89% seen just once and over 9.5% held by the top ten. Trimming stripped 4 bases from V and 0 bases from J, with 10 bases between. The length of the CDR3 is 14 residues. From germline, CDR1 is SGHRS and CDR2 YFSETQ. This clonotype was obtained from an adult with an advanced solid tumor such as melanoma, head and neck, liver or kidney cancer. Sequenced material: CD4+ or CD8+ T cells sorted from blood, taken in a trial of the OX40 agonist ivuxolimab. The chain recombines TRBV5-1 with TRBJ2-5, with D perhaps matching TRBD1 (6 bases). In DNA form, the CDR3 reads TGCGCCAGCAGCCCGCAGGGGAACCAAGAGACCCAGTACTTC. Translating it yields CASSPQGNQETQYF.